This is a list of T cell receptor beta chains from one sample in a study of naive and memory T cell subsets. TCRdb independently ran MiXCR on the UMI-ligation and nested PCR reads; one entry per CDR3 protein. This table holds over 25,000 distinct CDR3 sequences, around a tenth found once. Material: effector memory CD4+ T cells from blood. The receptor source for this set is a human donor in good health. Each CDR3 is given with its conserved first and last residue.

TRBJ2-1 | TRBV7-3 | CASSSRRSDEQFF
TRBJ2-2 | TRBV18 | CASSSTNTGELFF
TRBJ2-2 | TRBV18 | CASSSGQSHTGELFF
TRBJ2-3 | TRBV20-1 | CSARGGGARTDTQYF
TRBJ1-1 | TRBV18 | CASSEADRVAFF
TRBJ2-2 | TRBV11-3 | CASSQGGPGELFF
TRBJ1-5 | TRBV6-2/TRBV6-3 | CASSYGGVGNQPQHF
TRBJ1-6 | TRBV7-9 | CASSLETEALHF
TRBJ2-3 | TRBV4-1 | CASSQAHTQADLTDTQYF
TRBJ2-4 | TRBV20-1 | CSASLGVSENIQYF
TRBJ1-2 | TRBV27 | CASKVPGAGYGYTF
TRBJ1-1 | TRBV14 | CASSHYPQGAAEAFF
TRBJ2-5 | TRBV6-2/TRBV6-3 | CASSYRGQGRETQYF
TRBJ1-5 | TRBV29-1 | CSVLAGNQPQHF
TRBJ1-2 | TRBV7-2 | CASSPQVSTNYGYTF
TRBJ2-6 | TRBV7-9 | CASSLATVGGANVLTF
TRBJ2-2 | TRBV12-3/TRBV12-4 | CASSLRGGGTTGELFF
TRBJ1-1 | TRBV4-1 | CASTQLQWTGTGGGTEAFF
TRBJ2-1 | TRBV4-1 | CASSEASGSWGEQFF
TRBJ1-2 | TRBV19 | CASSTTVYGYTF
TRBJ2-1 | TRBV20-1 | CSARDSVAYSSYNEQFF
TRBJ2-1 | TRBV29-1 | CSARTGGYNEQFF
TRBJ2-4 | TRBV6-1 | CASSATWAIQYF
TRBJ1-2 | TRBV28 | CASSPGQGASWGYTF
TRBJ2-7 | TRBV12-3/TRBV12-4 | CASSSTGAHSYEQYF
TRBJ2-5 | TRBV18 | CASSTVRGQETQYF
TRBJ2-1 | TRBV11-2 | CASNLQIEPAREQFF
TRBJ1-1 | TRBV27 | CGERRSTEAFF
TRBJ2-1 | TRBV20-1 | CSARGDSVYNEQFF
TRBJ2-3 | TRBV29-1 | CSTQSGDTQYF
TRBJ1-1 | TRBV28 | CASRPPGTGAFGAFF
TRBJ1-1 | TRBV7-6 | CASSLDRDTEAFF
TRBJ1-1 | TRBV4-1 | CASSHGQNKAFF
TRBJ2-1 | TRBV25-1 | CASSELDNLYNEQFF
TRBJ2-4 | TRBV3-1 | CASSPSSGGPKNIQYF
TRBJ1-1 | TRBV29-1 | CSVGTDRSNTEAFF
TRBJ1-4 | TRBV4-1 | CASSRASGSAEEKLFF
TRBJ1-3 | TRBV5-6 | CASSSRVRNTIYF
TRBJ2-7 | TRBV5-6 | CASSLWGTGSASYEQYF
TRBJ2-7 | TRBV4-3 | CASSQAAGVGYEQYF
TRBJ2-7 | TRBV9 | CASSVGQGPYEQYF
TRBJ2-1 | TRBV20-1 | CSASIRGNEQFF
TRBJ2-5 | TRBV7-3 | CASSLRPPGLAPQETQYF
TRBJ2-5 | TRBV11-2 | CASSNLNRGGETQYF
TRBJ2-7 | TRBV27 | CASGGQRNYEQYF
TRBJ1-2 | TRBV11-3 | CASSFWQGNGYTF
TRBJ1-1 | TRBV10-3 | CAIRMTGLVPDTEAFF
TRBJ2-2 | TRBV7-2 | CASSRRTSGYTGELFF
TRBJ2-1 | TRBV18 | CASSPQGNEQFF
TRBJ1-4 | TRBV20-1 | CSAPIPGTVNEKLFF